The 8 T cell receptor beta chains presented below share a single source sample, sequenced in a study of blood T cell repertoires in COVID-19. This table comes from immunoSEQ multiplex PCR, and its TCRdb copy is limited to in-frame clones, with some not included. The data show about 20,000 clones, with more than 75% seen just once and about 16% held by the top ten. Sequencing was performed on peripheral blood. The receptors derive from a human donor in a cohort sampled during active COVID-19.

V is TRBV6-5 and J is TRBJ2-5; the D gene is possibly TRBD1 (6 bases). This CDR3 region has 13 residues. Trimming removed 5 bases from V and 5 bases from J, with 12 bases in between. Germline V lookup: CDR1 MNHEY, CDR2 SVGAGI. The CDR3 DNA is TGTGCCAGCAGTCTGCAGGGGAGCGAGACCCAGTACTTC. This translates into CASSLQGSETQYF.

This clone has only one observation. The chain joins TRBV28 to TRBJ2-7, with TRBD1 matching 7 bases. The germline CDR1 and CDR2 sequences are MDHEN and SYDVKM. Germline trimming cut 5 bases from V and 2 bases from J; bases unmatched to any gene: 3. This CDR3 is built from 13 residues. The CDR3 spells CASSQQGTYEQYF. The CDR3 DNA reads as TGTGCCAGCAGTCAACAGGGGACCTACGAGCAGTACTTC.

The chain links TRBV4-1 to TRBJ2-5; D remains unclear. The CDR3 spans 15 residues. The V and J ends lost 0 bases and 5 bases respectively, with 13 bases between them. Germline V gene lookup returns CDR1 MGHRA and CDR2 YSYEKL. CDR3 loop: CASSQDYLTRETQYF. In DNA form, the CDR3 reads TGCGCCAGCAGCCAAGATTACCTTACCAGGGAGACCCAGTACTTC.

The V call is TRBV3-1 (or the pseudogene TRBV3-2), the J call TRBJ2-7; TRBD1 might be the D (6 bases). The V gene's germline CDR1 is LGHDT and CDR2 YNNKEL (reference sequence). There are 15 residues in the CDR3. V was pared by 0 bases and J by 5 bases, with 14 bases between. CDR3 loop: CASSQEGSRGNEQYF. CDR3 sequence (DNA): TGTGCCAGCAGCCAAGAGGGGTCCAGGGGCAACGAGCAGTACTTC.

V is TRBV5-3 and J is TRBJ2-4; possibly TRBD2 for D (5 bases). TRBV5-3 is sorted into the ORF group, with uncertain function. CDR3 length equals 16 residues. V was cut by 4 bases and J by 0 bases, with 14 bases left in between. CDR3 sequence: CARSPPLLVAKNIQYF. DNA of the CDR3: TGTGCCAGAAGCCCCCCGTTACTAGTAGCCAAAAACATTCAGTACTTC.

The chain combines TRBV4-3 with TRBJ2-7, with TRBD2 matching over 7 bases. The V gene's germline CDR1 is LGHNA and CDR2 YSLEER. This CDR3 spans 16 amino acids. Trimming removed 1 base from V and 0 bases from J; junction bases left unmatched: 6. The CDR3 DNA follows: TGCGCCAGCAGCCAAGTCCTTTCTAGCGGCTCCTACGAGCAGTACTTC. This gives the protein CASSQVLSSGSYEQYF.

The V gene is TRBV18, the J gene TRBJ2-7, with D tentatively TRBD2 (5 bases). Germline-derived CDR1 and CDR2 are KGHSH and LQKENI. V was trimmed by 2 bases and J by 2 bases, leaving 13 bases between them. This CDR3 has 15 amino acids. Written as DNA, the CDR3 is TGTGCCAGCTCACCAAGCCGGACGAGGGCCTACGAGCAGTACTTC. As protein: CASSPSRTRAYEQYF.

The chain combines TRBV5-1 with TRBJ2-7, with TRBD1 matching 9 bases. The junction had 10 bases not matched to a gene; V was cut back by 0 bases and J by 6 bases. This CDR3 contains 16 residues. Germline values: CDR1 SGHRS, CDR2 YFSETQ. CDR3 DNA sequence: TGCGCCAGCAGCTTGGAAGGGACAGGGCGCCTTGCCGAGCAGTACTTC. As protein: CASSLEGTGRLAEQYF.